This TCR beta chain was sequenced in a study of shared clonotypes between healthy human individuals. This clone was recorded once. Its target is not known. Study-wide findings and caveats: Naive subsets typically showed greater estimated richness than memory subsets. Clonotype sharing across a few donors was observed for about 5.2% of naive CD4 clonotypes.

There were no recent acute infections or vaccinations among the donors, who were healthy HIV-negative adults. All donors were Caucasian adults living in Nashville, Tennessee. Libraries were prepared by immunoSEQ multiplex PCR; TCRdb keeps only in-frame clonotypes and omits some of them. The sample holds approximately 320,000 clones, around 86% seen once. CDR3 length: 15 residues. CDR1 and CDR2 from the germline V gene are MGHRA and YSYEKL. V lost 2 bases and J lost 0; bases outside the gene matches: 2. The TCR sequence derives from a man aged 18 to 30 in good health. The rearrangement links TRBV4-1 to TRBJ2-5; 8 bases fit TRBD1. The sample comprised memory CD8+ T cells sorted from blood. Subset indicated: CD45RO+ cells pooled with CCR7-negative TemRA cells. CDR3 in amino acids: CASSQQGAYQETQYF. The CDR3 nucleotides are TGCGCCAGCAGCCAACAGGGGGCCTACCAAGAGACCCAGTACTTC.